This T cell receptor beta chain stems from a study of blood T cell repertoires in COVID-19. The overall study: From T cells, B-cell-depleted T cells, or PBMCs came the material, which was cDNA or gDNA.

About this clone itself: The sample carries other DNA sequences with the same CDR3.

Authors' processing steps: Nucleated cell counts were estimated from reference gene primer amplification. Here immunoSEQ multiplex PCR was the method, and the copy in TCRdb shows in-frame clones only, minus some. The V and J calls and clone size come from that table; D and trimming were worked out from the DNA. Of approximately 94,000 clones in the sample, about 88% were seen once. This CDR3 has 13 amino acids. Between the trimmed V and J ends, which lost 3 bases and 7 bases, there was a span of 10 bases. Germline lookup yields CDR1 LNHDA and CDR2 SQIVND (reference sequence). The chain is built from TRBV19 and TRBJ1-5; possibly TRBD1 for D (6 bases). The source material was peripheral blood. The clonotype was recovered from a man aged 30 to 39 in a cohort sampled during active COVID-19. The CDR3, as DNA: TGTGCCAGTAGTATGGGGGCACGGCAGCCCCAGCATTTT. This gives the protein CASSMGARQPQHF.